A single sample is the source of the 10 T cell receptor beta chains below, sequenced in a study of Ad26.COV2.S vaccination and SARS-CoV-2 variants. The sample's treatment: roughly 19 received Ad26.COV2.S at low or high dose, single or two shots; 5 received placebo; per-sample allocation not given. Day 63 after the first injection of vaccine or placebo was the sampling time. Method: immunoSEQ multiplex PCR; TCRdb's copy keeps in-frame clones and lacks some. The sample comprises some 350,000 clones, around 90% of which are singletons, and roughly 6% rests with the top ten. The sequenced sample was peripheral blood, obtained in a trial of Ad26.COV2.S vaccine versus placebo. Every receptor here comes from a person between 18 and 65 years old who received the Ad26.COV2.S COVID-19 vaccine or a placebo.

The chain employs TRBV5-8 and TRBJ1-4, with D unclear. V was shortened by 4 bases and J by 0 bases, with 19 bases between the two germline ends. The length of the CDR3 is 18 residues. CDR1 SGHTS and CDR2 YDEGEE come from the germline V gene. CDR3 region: CASSVQPVGVATNEKLFF. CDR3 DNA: TGTGCCAGCAGCGTACAGCCCGTTGGGGTTGCAACTAATGAAAAACTGTTTTTT.

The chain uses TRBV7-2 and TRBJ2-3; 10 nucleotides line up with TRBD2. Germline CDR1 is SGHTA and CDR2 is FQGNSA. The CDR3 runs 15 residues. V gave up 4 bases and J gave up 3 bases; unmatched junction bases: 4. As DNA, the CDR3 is TGTGCCAGCAGCTCGATGACTAGCGGGACAGATACGCAGTATTTT. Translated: CASSSMTSGTDTQYF.

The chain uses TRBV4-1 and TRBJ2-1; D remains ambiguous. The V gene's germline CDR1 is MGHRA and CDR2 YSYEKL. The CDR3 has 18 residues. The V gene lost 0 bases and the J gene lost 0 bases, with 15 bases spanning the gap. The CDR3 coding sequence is TGCGCCAGCAGCCAAGATATCGGCGGCCCGAGCTCCTACAATGAGCAGTTCTTC. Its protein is CASSQDIGGPSSYNEQFF.

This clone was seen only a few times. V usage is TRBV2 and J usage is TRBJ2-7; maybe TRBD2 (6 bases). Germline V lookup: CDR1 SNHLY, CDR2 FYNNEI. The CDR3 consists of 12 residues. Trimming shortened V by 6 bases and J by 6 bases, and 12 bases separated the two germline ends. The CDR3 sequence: CASRGLPIEQYF. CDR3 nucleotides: TGTGCCAGCAGAGGACTACCGATCGAGCAGTACTTC.

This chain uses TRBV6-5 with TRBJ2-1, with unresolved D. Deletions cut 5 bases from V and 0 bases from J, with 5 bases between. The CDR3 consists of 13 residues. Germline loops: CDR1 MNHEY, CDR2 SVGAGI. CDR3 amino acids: CASSRSSYNEQFF. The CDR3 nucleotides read TGTGCCAGCAGTCGGAGCTCCTACAATGAGCAGTTCTTC.

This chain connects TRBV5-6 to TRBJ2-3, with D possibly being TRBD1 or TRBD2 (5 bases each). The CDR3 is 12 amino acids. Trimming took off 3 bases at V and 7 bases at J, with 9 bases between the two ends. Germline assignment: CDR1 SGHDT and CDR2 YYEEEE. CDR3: CASSWDPNTQYF. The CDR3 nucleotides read TGTGCCAGCAGCTGGGACCCGAATACGCAGTATTTT.

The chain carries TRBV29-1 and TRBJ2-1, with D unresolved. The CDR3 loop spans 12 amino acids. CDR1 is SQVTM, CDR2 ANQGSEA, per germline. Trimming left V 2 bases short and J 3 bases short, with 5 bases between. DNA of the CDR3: TGCAGCGTTGAACGCAGCTACAATGAGCAGTTCTTC. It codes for CSVERSYNEQFF.

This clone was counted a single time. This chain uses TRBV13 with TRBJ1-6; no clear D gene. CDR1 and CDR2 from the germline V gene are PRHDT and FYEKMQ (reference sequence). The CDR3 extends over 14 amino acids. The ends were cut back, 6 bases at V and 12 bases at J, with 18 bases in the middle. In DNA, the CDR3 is TGTGCCAGCAGTTCCGATGAGGCCGGCGGACCCCTCCACTTT. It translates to CASSSDEAGGPLHF.

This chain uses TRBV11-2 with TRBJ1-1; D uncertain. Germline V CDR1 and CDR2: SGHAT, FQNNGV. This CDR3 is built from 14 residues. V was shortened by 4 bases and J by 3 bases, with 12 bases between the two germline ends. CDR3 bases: TGTGCCAGCAGCTCAATCAGGAGGGACACTGAAGCTTTCTTT. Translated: CASSSIRRDTEAFF.

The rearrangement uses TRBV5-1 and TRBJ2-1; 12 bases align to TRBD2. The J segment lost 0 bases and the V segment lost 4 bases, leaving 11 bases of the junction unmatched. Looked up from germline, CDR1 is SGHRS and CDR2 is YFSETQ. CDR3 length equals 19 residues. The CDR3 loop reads CASSETSGGLSRSYNEQFF. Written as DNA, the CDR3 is TGCGCCAGCAGCGAAACTAGCGGGGGGTTATCCCGCTCCTACAATGAGCAGTTCTTC.